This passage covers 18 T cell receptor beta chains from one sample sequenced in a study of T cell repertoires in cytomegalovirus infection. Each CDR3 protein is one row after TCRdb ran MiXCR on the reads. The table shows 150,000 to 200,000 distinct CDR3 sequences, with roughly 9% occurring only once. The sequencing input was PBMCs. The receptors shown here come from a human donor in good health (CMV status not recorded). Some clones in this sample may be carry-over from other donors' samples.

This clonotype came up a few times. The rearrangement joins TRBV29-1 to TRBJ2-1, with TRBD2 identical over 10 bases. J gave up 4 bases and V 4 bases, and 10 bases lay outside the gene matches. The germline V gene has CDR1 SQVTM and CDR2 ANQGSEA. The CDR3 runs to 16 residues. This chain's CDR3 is CSVGSLAGGEYNEQFF. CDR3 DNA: TGCAGCGTTGGGTCGTTAGCGGGGGGTGAATACAATGAGCAGTTCTTC.

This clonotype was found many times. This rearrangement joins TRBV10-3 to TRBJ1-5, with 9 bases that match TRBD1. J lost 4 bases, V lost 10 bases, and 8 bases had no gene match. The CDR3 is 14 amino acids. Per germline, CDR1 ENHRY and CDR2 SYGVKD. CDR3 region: CATQLTGGNQPQHF. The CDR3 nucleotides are TGTGCCACCCAACTGACAGGGGGGAATCAGCCCCAGCATTTT.

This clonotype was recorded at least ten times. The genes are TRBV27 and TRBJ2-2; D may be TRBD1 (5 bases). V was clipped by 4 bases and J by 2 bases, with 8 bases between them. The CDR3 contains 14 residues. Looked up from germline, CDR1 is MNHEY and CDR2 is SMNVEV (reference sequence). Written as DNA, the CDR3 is TGTGCCAGCAGTTCGACAGTAAACACCGGGGAGCTGTTTTTT. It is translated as CASSSTVNTGELFF.

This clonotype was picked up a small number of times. The chain's CDR3 is CASSLARTSGSYEQYF. The CDR3 DNA is TGTGCCAGCAGCTTAGCGAGGACTAGCGGCTCCTACGAGCAGTACTTC. The chain links TRBV7-6 to TRBJ2-7, with 10 bases fitting TRBD2. V shed 0 bases, J shed 0 bases, and the junction held 2 bases outside the gene matches. Germline-derived CDR1 and CDR2 are SGHVS and FNYEAQ. The CDR3 spans 16 residues.

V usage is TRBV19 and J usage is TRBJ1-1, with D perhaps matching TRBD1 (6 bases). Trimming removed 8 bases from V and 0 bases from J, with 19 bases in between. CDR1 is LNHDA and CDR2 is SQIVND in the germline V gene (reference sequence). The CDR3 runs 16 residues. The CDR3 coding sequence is TGTGCCAGTCAAACTCGTGCCGGACAGTTGAACACTGAAGCTTTCTTT. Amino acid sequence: CASQTRAGQLNTEAFF.

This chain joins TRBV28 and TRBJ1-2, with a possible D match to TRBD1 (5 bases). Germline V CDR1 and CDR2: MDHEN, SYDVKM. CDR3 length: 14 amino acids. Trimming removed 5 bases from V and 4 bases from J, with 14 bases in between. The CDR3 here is CASSLETVVYGYTF. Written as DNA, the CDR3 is TGTGCCAGCAGTCTCGAGACAGTCGTCTATGGCTACACCTTC.

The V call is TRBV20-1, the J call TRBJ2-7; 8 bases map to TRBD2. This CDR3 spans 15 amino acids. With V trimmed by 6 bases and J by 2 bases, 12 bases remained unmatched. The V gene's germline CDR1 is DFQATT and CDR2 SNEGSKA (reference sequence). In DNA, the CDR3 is TGCAGTGCCAGGCCCTTCGGGGGGGCGGCCTACGAGCAGTACTTC. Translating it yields CSARPFGGAAYEQYF.

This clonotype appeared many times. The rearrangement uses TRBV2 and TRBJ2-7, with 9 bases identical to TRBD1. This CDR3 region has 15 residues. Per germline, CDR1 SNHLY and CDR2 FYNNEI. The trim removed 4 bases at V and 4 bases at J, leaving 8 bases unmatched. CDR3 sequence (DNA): TGTGCCAGCAGTGCCTACAGGGGGCAGGGGTACGAGCAGTACTTC. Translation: CASSAYRGQGYEQYF. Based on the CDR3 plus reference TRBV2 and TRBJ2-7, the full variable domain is EPEVTQTPSHQVTQMGQEVILRCVPISNHLYFYWYRQILGQKVEFLVSFYNNEISEKSEIFDDQFSVERPDGSNFTLKIRSTKLEDSAMYFCASSAYRGQGYEQYFGPGTRLTVT.

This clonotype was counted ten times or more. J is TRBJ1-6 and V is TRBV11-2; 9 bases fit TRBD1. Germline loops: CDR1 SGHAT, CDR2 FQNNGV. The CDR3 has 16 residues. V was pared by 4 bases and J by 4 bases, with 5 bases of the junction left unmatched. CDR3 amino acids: CASSWADRGYNSPLHF. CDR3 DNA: TGTGCCAGCAGCTGGGCGGACAGGGGATATAATTCACCCCTCCACTTT.

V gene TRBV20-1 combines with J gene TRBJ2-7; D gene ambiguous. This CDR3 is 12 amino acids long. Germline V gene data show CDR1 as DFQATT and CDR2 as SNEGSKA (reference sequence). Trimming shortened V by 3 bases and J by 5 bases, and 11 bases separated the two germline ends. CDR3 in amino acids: CSASVDQDEQYF. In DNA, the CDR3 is TGCAGTGCTAGTGTGGACCAAGACGAGCAGTACTTC.

The CDR3, as DNA: TGTGCCAGTAGTATAATGCCAGAGACTGAGCAGTTCTTC. Translated, it gives CASSIMPETEQFF. The chain combines TRBV19 with TRBJ2-1, with D hard to call. The germline V gene encodes CDR1 LNHDA and CDR2 SQIVND (reference sequence). Trimming took off 2 bases at V and 9 bases at J, with 11 bases between the two ends. The CDR3 is 13 residues long.

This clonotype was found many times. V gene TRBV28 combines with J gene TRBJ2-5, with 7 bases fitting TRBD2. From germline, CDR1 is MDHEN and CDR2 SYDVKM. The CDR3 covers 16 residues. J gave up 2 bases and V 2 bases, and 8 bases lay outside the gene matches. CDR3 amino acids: CASSLGTGLLQETQYF. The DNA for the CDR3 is TGTGCCAGCAGTTTAGGCACGGGACTATTGCAAGAGACCCAGTACTTC.

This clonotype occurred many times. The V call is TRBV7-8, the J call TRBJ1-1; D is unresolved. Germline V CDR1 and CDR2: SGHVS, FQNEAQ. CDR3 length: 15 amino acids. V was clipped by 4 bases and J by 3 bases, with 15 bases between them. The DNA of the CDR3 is TGTGCCAGCAGCTCGTTGGGGTCTGGTGACACTGAAGCTTTCTTT. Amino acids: CASSSLGSGDTEAFF.

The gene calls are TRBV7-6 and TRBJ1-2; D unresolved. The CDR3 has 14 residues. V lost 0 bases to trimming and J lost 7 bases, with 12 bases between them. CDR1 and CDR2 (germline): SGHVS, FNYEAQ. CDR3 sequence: CASSLAGIWGGYTF. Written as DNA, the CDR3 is TGTGCCAGCAGCTTAGCGGGGATTTGGGGTGGCTACACCTTC.

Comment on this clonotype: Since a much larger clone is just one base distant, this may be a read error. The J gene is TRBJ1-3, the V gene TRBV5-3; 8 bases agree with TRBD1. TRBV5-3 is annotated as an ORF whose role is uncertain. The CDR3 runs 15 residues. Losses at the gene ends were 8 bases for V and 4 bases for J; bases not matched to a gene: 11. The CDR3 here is CASSTGQGEGNTIYF. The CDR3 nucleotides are TGTGCCAGCAGCACTGGACAGGGAGAAGGAAACACCATATATTTT.

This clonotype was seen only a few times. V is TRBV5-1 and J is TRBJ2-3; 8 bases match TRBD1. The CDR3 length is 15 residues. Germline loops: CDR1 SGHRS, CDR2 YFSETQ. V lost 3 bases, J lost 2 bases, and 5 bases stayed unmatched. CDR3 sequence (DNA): TGCGCCAGCAGCTCTGGACAGGGACTCACAGATACGCAGTATTTT. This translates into CASSSGQGLTDTQYF.

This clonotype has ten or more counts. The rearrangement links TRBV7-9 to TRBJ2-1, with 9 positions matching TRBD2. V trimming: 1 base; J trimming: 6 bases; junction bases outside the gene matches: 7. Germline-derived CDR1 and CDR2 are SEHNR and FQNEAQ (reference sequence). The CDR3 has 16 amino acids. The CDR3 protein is CASSLEGLAGSNEQFF. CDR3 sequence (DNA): TGTGCCAGCAGCTTAGAGGGGCTAGCGGGGAGCAATGAGCAGTTCTTC.

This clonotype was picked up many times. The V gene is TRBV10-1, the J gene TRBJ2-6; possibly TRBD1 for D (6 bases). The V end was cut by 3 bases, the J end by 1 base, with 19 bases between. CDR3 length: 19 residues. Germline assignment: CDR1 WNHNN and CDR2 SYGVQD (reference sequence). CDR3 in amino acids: CASSEYRLDSSSGANVLTF. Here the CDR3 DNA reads TGCGCCAGCAGTGAATACAGGTTGGACAGTTCATCTGGGGCCAACGTCCTGACTTTC.